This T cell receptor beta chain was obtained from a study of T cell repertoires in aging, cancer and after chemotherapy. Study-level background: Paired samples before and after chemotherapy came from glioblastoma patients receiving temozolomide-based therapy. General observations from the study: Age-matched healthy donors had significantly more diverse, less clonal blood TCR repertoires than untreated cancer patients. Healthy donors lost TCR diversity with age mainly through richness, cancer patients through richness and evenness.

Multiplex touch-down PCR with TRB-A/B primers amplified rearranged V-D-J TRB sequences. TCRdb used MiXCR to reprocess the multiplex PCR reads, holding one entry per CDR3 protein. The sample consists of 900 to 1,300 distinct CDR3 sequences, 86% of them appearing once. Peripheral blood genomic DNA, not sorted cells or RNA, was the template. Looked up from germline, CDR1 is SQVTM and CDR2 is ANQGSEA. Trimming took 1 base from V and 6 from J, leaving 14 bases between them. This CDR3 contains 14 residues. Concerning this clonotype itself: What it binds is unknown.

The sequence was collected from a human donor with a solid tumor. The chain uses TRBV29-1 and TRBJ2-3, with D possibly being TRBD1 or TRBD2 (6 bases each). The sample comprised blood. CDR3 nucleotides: TGCAGCGTTGAAGGGGCGAGGGGGGCGGATACGCAGTATTTT. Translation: CSVEGARGADTQYF.